This T cell receptor (beta chain) originates from a study of CD8+ T cells in alopecia areata. TCR sequencing used cDNA made by reverse transcription of extracted RNA. Assay used: immunoSEQ multiplex PCR; TCRdb lists only in-frame clones, some missing. Found here are around 140,000 clones, approximately 49% of them singletons; the top ten hold about 17%. Germline assignment: CDR1 MNHEY and CDR2 SVGAGI. The V and J ends lost 4 bases and 0 bases respectively, with 5 bases between them. The CDR3 covers 13 residues. In alopecia areata patients, both lesional scalp punch biopsies and peripheral blood were collected. Sorted out of PBMCs were CD4+ T cells and CD8+ T cells.

Here the sequenced sample was CD8+ T cells sorted from blood, taken at week 0. This clonotype originated in a human donor with alopecia areata. V is TRBV6-5 and J is TRBJ2-3; D not certain. CDR3 residues: CASSFDSTDTQYF. CDR3 bases: TGTGCCAGCAGTTTCGACAGCACAGATACGCAGTATTTT.